These T cell receptor beta chains were read from a single sample in a study of blood T cell repertoires in COVID-19. Some clones are missing from TCRdb's copy, which holds only in-frame ones; the method was immunoSEQ multiplex PCR. The sample lists roughly 340,000 clones, about 90% occurring once. Sequenced input: PBMCs or T cells enriched from blood (not recorded which). These receptors came from a man in his forties in a cohort exposed to, infected with or recovered from COVID-19 (not recorded which). CDR3s include the opening cysteine and the closing phenylalanine or tryptophan. Each record gives: CDR3 length, V gene, clone size, D gene, J gene, CDR3 DNA, CDR3 protein. The D gene is left open where the match is weak. Size values are once, few and many counts, or a class for expanded clones, and some rows have none.

>14|TRBV19|-|-|TRBJ2-5
TGTGCCAGTAGTACGAGGGGGTTCCGAGAGACCCAGTACTTC
CASSTRGFRETQYF
>15|TRBV9|-|-|TRBJ1-4
TGTGCCAGCAGCGTAGCCCAGGCGCCTAATGAAAAACTGTTTTTT
CASSVAQAPNEKLFF
>18|TRBV7-2|-|-|TRBJ2-4
TGTGCCAGCAGCGGGCGGGGCGGTGGGAGAGATGCCAAAAACATTCAGTACTTC
CASSGRGGGRDAKNIQYF
>14|TRBV6-5|-|TRBD1|TRBJ1-2
TGTGCCAGCAGTTATTCTGGACAGGGGGGTGGCTACACCTTC
CASSYSGQGGGYTF
>15|TRBV19|few|-|TRBJ2-3
TGTGCCAGTAGTATTGGCGGACAATCCATGAATACGCAGTATTTT
CASSIGGQSMNTQYF
>15|TRBV6-6|once|TRBD2|TRBJ2-7
TGTGCCAGCAGGCTAGGGAGCGGGAGGAGTTCCGAGCAGTACTTC
CASRLGSGRSSEQYF
>16|TRBV24-1|-|-|TRBJ1-4
TGTGCCACCAGTTCAGGGCGCCCGTATGTTAATGAAAAACTGTTTTTT
CATSSGRPYVNEKLFF
>17|TRBV14|once|TRBD2|TRBJ2-1
TGTGCCAGCAGCCAAGCCTACCCGGGACTAGGGTACAATGAGCAGTTCTTC
CASSQAYPGLGYNEQFF
>14|TRBV24-1|-|TRBD1|TRBJ1-1
TGTGCCACCAGTGACATCACAGGGGGCGGTGGGGCTTTCTTT
CATSDITGGGGAFF
>12|TRBV3-1/TRBV3-2|-|-|TRBJ1-2
TGTGCCAGCAGCCAAACCCAGAATGGCTACACCTTC
CASSQTQNGYTF
>17|TRBV25-1|-|TRBD1|TRBJ1-6
TGTGCCAGCAGTGGGACAGGCCTGAGCTCCTATAATTCACCCCTCCACTTT
CASSGTGLSSYNSPLHF
>14|TRBV11-2|-|TRBD1|TRBJ2-7
TGTGCCAGCAGCTACGGACAGGGGCGGGGTGAGCAGTACTTC
CASSYGQGRGEQYF
>14|TRBV19|-|TRBD2|TRBJ2-3
TGTGCCAGTAAACCGACTAGCAACACAGATACGCAGTATTTT
CASKPTSNTDTQYF
>13|TRBV2|few|TRBD1|TRBJ1-2
TGTGCCAGCGGGGACAGAGCTAACTATGGCTACACCTTC
CASGDRANYGYTF
>17|TRBV4-1|-|-|TRBJ2-5
TGCGCCAGCAGCCAAGAGAAAGGTAGCGGACCCCGGGAGACCCAGTACTTC
CASSQEKGSGPRETQYF
>17|TRBV6-1|-|TRBD2|TRBJ2-7
TGTGCCAGCAGTGAACCCATAGGACTAGCGGGTCTCTACGAGCAGTACTTC
CASSEPIGLAGLYEQYF
>15|TRBV19|few|-|TRBJ1-3
TGTGCCAGTAGTCCGTCGGGGAGGTCTGGAAACACCATATATTTT
CASSPSGRSGNTIYF
>13|TRBV11-2|once|-|TRBJ2-7
TGTGCCAGCAGCTTAGCGGGTTTCTACGAGCAGTACTTC
CASSLAGFYEQYF
>14|TRBV3-1/TRBV3-2|-|-|TRBJ1-1
TGTGCCAGCAGCCCGGACACCTTGGGGGGGGTGGCTTTCTTT
CASSPDTLGGVAFF
>14|TRBV18|-|-|TRBJ1-1
TGTGCCAGCTCACCACCCGGAGCGAACACTGAAGCTTTCTTT
CASSPPGANTEAFF
>16|TRBV11-2|-|-|TRBJ2-1
TGTGCCAGCAGCTTAGGGCTTGGCAGGTCGGTGGATGAGCAGTTCTTC
CASSLGLGRSVDEQFF
>16|TRBV27|-|TRBD1|TRBJ2-1
TGTGCCAGCAGTTTATACGGGACAGGGGGGGGCAATGAGCAGTTCTTC
CASSLYGTGGGNEQFF
>16|TRBV19|-|TRBD2|TRBJ2-1
TGTGCCAGTAGGCTAGCGGGAGGGAGCTCCTACAATGAGCAGTTCTTC
CASRLAGGSSYNEQFF
>14|TRBV7-2|-|TRBD1|TRBJ1-1
TGTGCCAGCAGGGGACAGGGGATGGGCACTGAAGCTTTCTTT
CASRGQGMGTEAFF